The clone carrying this TCR beta chain occurred once. Its antigen is not identified. Clones were read by immunoSEQ multiplex PCR, and TCRdb kept only the in-frame ones, dropping some. The table includes roughly 15,000 clones, about four fifths detected once. The source of the sample is a study of chemoradiotherapy in HPV16-positive cancers. Study details: Candidate HPV-specific clones and shared TCR motifs came from a couple of HPV16-positive patients. General study findings and limits: Candidate HPV-specific clones and E7-related TCR motifs grew in tumor during treatment. For HPV16-positive patients, expanding HPV-responsive T cells associated with longer recurrence-free survival. Functional assays defining HPV-specific T cells used only two HPV16-positive patients.

The CDR3 is 14 residues long. Germline CDR1 and CDR2: GTSNPN and SVGIG (reference sequence). After removal of 5 bases from V and 7 bases from J, the junction contained 14 bases not matched to a gene. The TCR comes from a human donor with HPV-associated anogenital cancer. The sample was acquired from a patient who underwent chemoradiotherapy. This chain uses TRBV30 with TRBJ2-7; 7 nucleotides line up with TRBD1. The CDR3 reads CAWSRQGSIGEQYF. As DNA, the CDR3 is TGTGCCTGGTCTAGACAGGGCTCTATAGGAGAGCAGTACTTC.